Reported below is one T cell receptor beta chain. These data come from a study of CD8 T cells in Susac syndrome. Germline V lookup: CDR1 SGDLS, CDR2 YYNGEE. The CDR3 has 19 amino acids. V lost 0 bases, J lost 1 base, and 10 bases stayed unmatched. In contrast to the negatively isolated CD8+ and CD4+ T cells, TEMRA cells were FACS-enriched. The authors reverse transcribed roughly 0.5 to 1 ug RNA with random hexamers. TCRdb re-analysed the immunoSEQ multiplex PCR reads in MiXCR, keeping a single row per CDR3 protein. The sample has about 140,000 distinct CDR3 sequences, 85% to 95% seen once. This clonotype was sampled from a human donor with multiple sclerosis. The gene calls are TRBV9 and TRBJ2-6; the match to TRBD2 covers 7 bases. The sequenced material came from CD4+ T cells from PBMCs. This CDR3 is CASSVGPRGFGSGANVLTF. The CDR3 region has the DNA TGTGCCAGCAGCGTAGGCCCGCGGGGGTTCGGGTCTGGGGCCAACGTCCTGACTTTC.